What follows are 10 T cell receptor beta chains derived from one specimen sequenced in a study of OX40 agonist ivuxolimab in advanced cancers. Clones were read by immunoSEQ multiplex PCR, and TCRdb kept only the in-frame ones, dropping some. The sample shows 65,000 to 95,000 clones, 70% to 85% of them seen only once. This specimen consisted of CD4+ or CD8+ T cells sorted from blood, obtained in a trial of the OX40 agonist ivuxolimab. The receptors were sampled from an adult with an advanced solid tumor such as melanoma, head and neck, liver or kidney cancer.

This chain uses TRBV28 with TRBJ2-3; 7 bases align to TRBD2. The CDR3 contains 12 residues. The V gene's germline CDR1 is MDHEN and CDR2 SYDVKM. Trimming removed 11 bases from V and 2 bases from J; junction bases left unmatched: 4. CDR3 amino acids: CAATSTTDTQYF. The CDR3 coding sequence is TGTGCCGCGACTAGCACCACAGATACGCAGTATTTT. Supplemented by reference TRBV28 and TRBJ2-3, the full variable domain reads DVKVTQSSRYLVKRTGEKVFLECVQDMDHENMFWYRQDPGLGLRLIYFSYDVKMKEKGDIPEGYSVSREKKERFSLILESASTNQTSMYLCAATSTTDTQYFGPGTRLTVL.

The V call is TRBV7-3, the J call TRBJ2-3; no clear D gene. Between the trimmed V and J ends, which lost 0 bases and 2 bases, there was a span of 18 bases. Germline V lookup: CDR1 SGHTA, CDR2 FQGTGA. The CDR3 spans 18 residues. The CDR3 loop is CASSLTASGVVNTDTQYF. As DNA, the CDR3 is TGTGCCAGCAGCTTAACTGCGTCAGGTGTTGTAAACACAGATACGCAGTATTTT. Supplemented by reference TRBV7-3 and TRBJ2-3, the full variable domain reads GAGVSQTPSNKVTEKGKYVELRCDPISGHTALYWYRQSLGQGPEFLIYFQGTGAADDSGLPNDRFFAVRPEGSVSTLKIQRTERGDSAVYLCASSLTASGVVNTDTQYFGPGTRLTVL.

This clone was observed a single time. The chain uses TRBV9 and TRBJ1-6; tentatively, D is TRBD1 (5 bases). Between the trimmed V and J ends, which lost 2 bases and 7 bases, there was a span of 16 bases. This CDR3 is 16 amino acids long. Germline-derived CDR1 and CDR2 are SGDLS and YYNGEE. Written as DNA, the CDR3 is TGTGCCAGCAGCGTGAATTTGGGGACCGAGAATTCACCCCTCCACTTT. This encodes CASSVNLGTENSPLHF.

This clone is a singleton in its sample. V gene TRBV7-9 combines with J gene TRBJ1-2; D remains ambiguous. V was pared by 10 bases and J by 3 bases, with 12 bases between. The CDR3 consists of 12 residues. Germline V gene sequence: CDR1 SEHNR, CDR2 FQNEAQ (reference sequence). The CDR3 nucleotides are TGTGCCAACGAAGCAGTTTACTATGGCTACACCTTC. Residues: CANEAVYYGYTF.

The rearrangement uses TRBV6-5 and TRBJ2-7, with TRBD1 identical over 8 bases. The trim removed 2 bases at V and 3 bases at J, leaving 9 bases unmatched. CDR3 length equals 16 residues. Per the germline V gene, CDR1 is MNHEY and CDR2 is SVGAGI. CDR3 DNA sequence: TGTGCCAGCAGTTACACGCAGGGGGCTGGTGTCTACGAGCAGTACTTC. Translation gives CASSYTQGAGVYEQYF.

As for this clone: A junction boundary mismatches the germline segment, possibly from a read error. The chain is built from TRBV5-4 and TRBJ2-7; D unresolved. The CDR3 covers 17 residues. Germline assignment: CDR1 SGHNT and CDR2 YYREEE (reference sequence). CDR3 DNA sequence: TGTGCCAGCAGCTTGGTTAAGGTCGGGCCCGGCTCCGACGAGCAGTACTTC. It encodes CASSLVKVGPGSDEQYF.

The chain uses TRBV9 and TRBJ1-5; 7 bases match TRBD1. V trimming: 4 bases; J trimming: 4 bases; junction bases outside the gene matches: 8. The CDR3 has 15 residues. Germline V gene lookup returns CDR1 SGDLS and CDR2 YYNGEE. The CDR3 sequence is CASSPTGTDNQPQHF. DNA for the CDR3: TGTGCCAGCAGCCCGACCGGGACAGATAATCAGCCCCAGCATTTT.

The gene calls are TRBV18 and TRBJ1-6; D remains ambiguous. The CDR3 contains 14 residues. Per the germline V gene, CDR1 is KGHSH and CDR2 is LQKENI. The V and J ends lost 2 bases and 7 bases respectively, with 9 bases between them. DNA of the CDR3: TGTGCCAGCTCACCATGGAGCAAGAATTCACCCCTCCACTTT. Encoded protein: CASSPWSKNSPLHF. Combining the CDR3 with reference TRBV18 and TRBJ1-6 gives the whole variable domain NAGVMQNPRHLVRRRGQEARLRCSPMKGHSHVYWYRQLPEEGLKFMVYLQKENIIDESGMPKERFSAEFPKEGPSILRIQQVVRGDSAAYFCASSPWSKNSPLHFGNGTRLTVT.

DNA for the CDR3: TGTGCCAGCAGTCTTCTAAATACCTACGAGCAGTACTTC. This gives the protein CASSLLNTYEQYF. This chain joins TRBV28 and TRBJ2-7; D gene ambiguous. V dropped 5 bases and J dropped 2 bases, with 10 bases sitting between them. The germline gives CDR1 MDHEN, CDR2 SYDVKM. This CDR3 region has 13 residues.

The chain combines TRBV5-6 with TRBJ2-7; D may be TRBD1 (5 bases). Germline V gives CDR1 SGHDT, CDR2 YYEEEE. The CDR3 contains 14 residues. V gave up 1 base and J gave up 2 bases, with 10 bases separating them. In nucleotides, the CDR3 is TGTGCCAGCAGCTTGTCGTACAGGACCTACGAGCAGTACTTC. The encoded protein is CASSLSYRTYEQYF.